This TCR beta chain is drawn from a study of blood T cell repertoires in COVID-19. Study-wide context: Samples came from the United States, Italy and Spain, spanning acute and convalescent COVID-19.

Methods used by the authors: Amplification of reference gene primers provided the estimated nucleated cell counts. Only in-frame clones appear in the TCRdb table, and some are missing; sequencing was by immunoSEQ multiplex PCR. Clone size and the V and J calls come from that table; the DNA yielded D and trimming. The sample records approximately 300,000 clones, over 75% being singletons. CDR1 LNHDA and CDR2 SQIVND come from the germline V gene (reference sequence). V was clipped by 5 bases and J by 3 bases; unmatched bases: 4. This CDR3 contains 14 residues. This sequence originates from a woman younger than 35 who had recovered from COVID-19. The sample taken for sequencing was PBMCs or T cells enriched from blood (not recorded which). This chain joins TRBV19 and TRBJ1-1, with TRBD1 matching 9 bases. DNA of the CDR3: TGTGCCAGTAGTCGGACAGGGGATGACACTGAAGCTTTCTTT. As protein: CASSRTGDDTEAFF.